The clone carrying this T cell receptor (beta chain) was counted between two and nine times. Antigen specificity is unknown. Each CDR3 protein is one row after TCRdb ran MiXCR on the 5' RACE reads. The sample lists 450,000 or so distinct CDR3 sequences, less than 20% occurring once. This specimen comes from a study of identical twins. Broader study findings: Findings came from cross-sectional statistics, without long-term follow-up of donors.

All of the donors were Caucasians in good health. In germline, CDR1 is SQVTM, CDR2 ANQGSEA. With 4 bases removed from V and 2 bases from J, the gap between germline ends came to 12 bases. The CDR3 spans 14 residues. The receptor was isolated from a man aged 50-59 years in good health. Sequenced input: naive T cells sorted from blood. The rearrangement links TRBV29-1 to TRBJ2-1, with D perhaps TRBD2 (6 bases). CDR3 sequence reads: CSVVRLVTYNEQFF. As DNA, the CDR3 is TGCAGCGTTGTCCGACTAGTGACCTACAATGAGCAGTTCTTC.